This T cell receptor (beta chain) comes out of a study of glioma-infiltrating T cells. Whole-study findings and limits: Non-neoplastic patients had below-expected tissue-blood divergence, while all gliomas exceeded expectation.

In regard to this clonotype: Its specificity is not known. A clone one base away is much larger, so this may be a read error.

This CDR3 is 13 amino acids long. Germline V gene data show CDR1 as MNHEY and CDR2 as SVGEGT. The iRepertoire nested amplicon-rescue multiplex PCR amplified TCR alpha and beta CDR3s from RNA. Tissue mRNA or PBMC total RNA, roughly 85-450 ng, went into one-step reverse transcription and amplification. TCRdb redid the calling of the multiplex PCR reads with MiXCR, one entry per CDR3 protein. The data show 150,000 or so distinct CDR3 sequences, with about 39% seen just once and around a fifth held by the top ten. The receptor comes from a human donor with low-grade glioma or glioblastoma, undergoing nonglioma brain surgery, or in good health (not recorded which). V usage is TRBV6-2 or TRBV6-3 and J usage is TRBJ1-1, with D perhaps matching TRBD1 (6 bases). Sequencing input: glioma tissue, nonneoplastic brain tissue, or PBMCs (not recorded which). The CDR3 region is CASSVTGTTEASF. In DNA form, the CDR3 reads TGTGCCAGCAGTGTAACAGGGACCACTGAAGCTTCCTTT.